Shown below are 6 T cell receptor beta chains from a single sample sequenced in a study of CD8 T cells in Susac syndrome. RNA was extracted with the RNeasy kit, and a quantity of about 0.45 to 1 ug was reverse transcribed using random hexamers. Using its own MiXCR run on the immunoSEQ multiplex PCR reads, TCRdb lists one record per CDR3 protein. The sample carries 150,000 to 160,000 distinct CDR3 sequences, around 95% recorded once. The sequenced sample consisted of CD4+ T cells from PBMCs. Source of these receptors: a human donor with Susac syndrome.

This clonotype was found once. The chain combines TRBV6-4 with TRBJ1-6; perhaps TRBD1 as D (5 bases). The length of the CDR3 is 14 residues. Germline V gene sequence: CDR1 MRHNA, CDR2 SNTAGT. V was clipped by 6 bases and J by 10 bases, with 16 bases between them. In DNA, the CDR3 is TGTGCCAGCAGCTCGGGACCCACTGGGTCACCCCTCCACTTT. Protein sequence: CASSSGPTGSPLHF.

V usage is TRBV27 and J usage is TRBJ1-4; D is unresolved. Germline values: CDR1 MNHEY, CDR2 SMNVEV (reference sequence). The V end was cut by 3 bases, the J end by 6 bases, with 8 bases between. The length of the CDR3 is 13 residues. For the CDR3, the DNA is TGTGCCAGCAGTTTGGGGTGGGATGAAAAACTGTTTTTT. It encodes CASSLGWDEKLFF. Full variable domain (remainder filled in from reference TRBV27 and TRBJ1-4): EAQVTQNPRYLITVTGKKLTVTCSQNMNHEYMSWYRQDPGLGLRQIYYSMNVEVTDKGDVPEGYKVSRKEKRNFPLILESPSPNQTSLYFCASSLGWDEKLFFGSGTQLSVL.

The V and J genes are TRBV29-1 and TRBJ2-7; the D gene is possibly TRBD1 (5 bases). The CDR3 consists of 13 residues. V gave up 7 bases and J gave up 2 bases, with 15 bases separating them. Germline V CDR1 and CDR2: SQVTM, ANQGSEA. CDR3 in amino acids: CSAHGARPYEQYF. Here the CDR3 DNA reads TGCAGCGCACATGGGGCCCGACCCTACGAGCAGTACTTC.

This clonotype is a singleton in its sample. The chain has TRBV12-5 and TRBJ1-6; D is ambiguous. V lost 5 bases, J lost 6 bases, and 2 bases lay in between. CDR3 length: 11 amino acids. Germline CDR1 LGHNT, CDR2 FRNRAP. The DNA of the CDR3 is TGTGCTAGTGGTCCTAATTCACCCCTCCACTTT. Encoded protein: CASGPNSPLHF.

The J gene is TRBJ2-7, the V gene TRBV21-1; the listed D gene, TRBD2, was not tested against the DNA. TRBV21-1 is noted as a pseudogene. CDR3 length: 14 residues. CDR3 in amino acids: CASSAPGLPYEQYF. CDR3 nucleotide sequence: TGTGCCAGCAGCGCTCCGGGACTCCCCTACGAGCAGTACTTC.

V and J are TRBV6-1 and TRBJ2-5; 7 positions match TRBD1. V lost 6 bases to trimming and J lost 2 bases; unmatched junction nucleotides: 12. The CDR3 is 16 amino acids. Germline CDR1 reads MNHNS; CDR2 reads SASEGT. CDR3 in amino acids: CASRSQGVGPQETQYF. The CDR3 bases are TGTGCCAGCAGATCTCAGGGGGTCGGTCCGCAAGAGACCCAGTACTTC.